This TCR beta chain stems from a study of T cells of healthy individuals. This clonotype was counted only a few times. TCRdb passed the 5' RACE reads through MiXCR, listing each CDR3 protein once. The sample carries about 96,000 distinct CDR3 sequences, around 17% recorded once. The origin of this receptor is a human donor in good health.

CDR3 nucleotides: TGTGCCAGCAGCTCGGGACAGGGGATATTCTACGAGCAGTACTTC. The encoded protein is CASSSGQGIFYEQYF. The chain recombines TRBV5-6 with TRBJ2-7; 10 bases align to TRBD1. This CDR3 comprises 15 residues. Germline V gives CDR1 SGHDT, CDR2 YYEEEE. The junction had 6 bases not matched to a gene; V was cut back by 3 bases and J by 3 bases. The full variable domain, with the rest looked up from reference TRBV5-6 and TRBJ2-7, is DAGVTQSPTHLIKTRGQQVTLRCSPKSGHDTVSWYQQALGQGPQFIFQYYEEEERQRGNFPDRFSGHQFPNYSSELNVNALLLGDSALYLCASSSGQGIFYEQYFGPGTRLTVT.